The T cell receptor (beta chain) described here comes from a study of molecular identifiers for immune sequencing clone quantification. Study conclusions and caveats: Investigators reportedly could detect spiked Jurkat TCR RNA from one cell among 980,000 or so naive cells.

TCRdb passed the PCR reads through MiXCR, listing each CDR3 protein once. The sample has some 590,000 distinct CDR3 sequences; 25% are singletons. The germline CDR1 and CDR2 sequences are MGHDK and SYGVNS. The V end lost 4 bases, the J end lost 13 bases, and 16 bases lay between the germline ends. The CDR3 covers 13 residues. In this sample, this clonotype turned up a few times. Its antigen is unknown. Naive CD8 libraries used about 17,000 to 1,000,000 sorted cells and 10%, 30% or 50% RNA. The J gene is TRBJ1-4, the V gene TRBV25-1; tentative D call: TRBD1 (5 bases). The TCR was taken from a human donor in good health. Some libraries in this study had Jurkat cell RNA spiked in. Sequenced sample: naive CD8+ T cells from blood, with Jurkat cell RNA spiked in. As for subset: FACS-sorted CD8+CD4-CCR7+CD45RA+ naive T cells. CDR3 sequence: CASSGGNRGGLFF. The CDR3 nucleotides are TGTGCCAGCAGTGGGGGGAACCGGGGTGGACTGTTTTTT.